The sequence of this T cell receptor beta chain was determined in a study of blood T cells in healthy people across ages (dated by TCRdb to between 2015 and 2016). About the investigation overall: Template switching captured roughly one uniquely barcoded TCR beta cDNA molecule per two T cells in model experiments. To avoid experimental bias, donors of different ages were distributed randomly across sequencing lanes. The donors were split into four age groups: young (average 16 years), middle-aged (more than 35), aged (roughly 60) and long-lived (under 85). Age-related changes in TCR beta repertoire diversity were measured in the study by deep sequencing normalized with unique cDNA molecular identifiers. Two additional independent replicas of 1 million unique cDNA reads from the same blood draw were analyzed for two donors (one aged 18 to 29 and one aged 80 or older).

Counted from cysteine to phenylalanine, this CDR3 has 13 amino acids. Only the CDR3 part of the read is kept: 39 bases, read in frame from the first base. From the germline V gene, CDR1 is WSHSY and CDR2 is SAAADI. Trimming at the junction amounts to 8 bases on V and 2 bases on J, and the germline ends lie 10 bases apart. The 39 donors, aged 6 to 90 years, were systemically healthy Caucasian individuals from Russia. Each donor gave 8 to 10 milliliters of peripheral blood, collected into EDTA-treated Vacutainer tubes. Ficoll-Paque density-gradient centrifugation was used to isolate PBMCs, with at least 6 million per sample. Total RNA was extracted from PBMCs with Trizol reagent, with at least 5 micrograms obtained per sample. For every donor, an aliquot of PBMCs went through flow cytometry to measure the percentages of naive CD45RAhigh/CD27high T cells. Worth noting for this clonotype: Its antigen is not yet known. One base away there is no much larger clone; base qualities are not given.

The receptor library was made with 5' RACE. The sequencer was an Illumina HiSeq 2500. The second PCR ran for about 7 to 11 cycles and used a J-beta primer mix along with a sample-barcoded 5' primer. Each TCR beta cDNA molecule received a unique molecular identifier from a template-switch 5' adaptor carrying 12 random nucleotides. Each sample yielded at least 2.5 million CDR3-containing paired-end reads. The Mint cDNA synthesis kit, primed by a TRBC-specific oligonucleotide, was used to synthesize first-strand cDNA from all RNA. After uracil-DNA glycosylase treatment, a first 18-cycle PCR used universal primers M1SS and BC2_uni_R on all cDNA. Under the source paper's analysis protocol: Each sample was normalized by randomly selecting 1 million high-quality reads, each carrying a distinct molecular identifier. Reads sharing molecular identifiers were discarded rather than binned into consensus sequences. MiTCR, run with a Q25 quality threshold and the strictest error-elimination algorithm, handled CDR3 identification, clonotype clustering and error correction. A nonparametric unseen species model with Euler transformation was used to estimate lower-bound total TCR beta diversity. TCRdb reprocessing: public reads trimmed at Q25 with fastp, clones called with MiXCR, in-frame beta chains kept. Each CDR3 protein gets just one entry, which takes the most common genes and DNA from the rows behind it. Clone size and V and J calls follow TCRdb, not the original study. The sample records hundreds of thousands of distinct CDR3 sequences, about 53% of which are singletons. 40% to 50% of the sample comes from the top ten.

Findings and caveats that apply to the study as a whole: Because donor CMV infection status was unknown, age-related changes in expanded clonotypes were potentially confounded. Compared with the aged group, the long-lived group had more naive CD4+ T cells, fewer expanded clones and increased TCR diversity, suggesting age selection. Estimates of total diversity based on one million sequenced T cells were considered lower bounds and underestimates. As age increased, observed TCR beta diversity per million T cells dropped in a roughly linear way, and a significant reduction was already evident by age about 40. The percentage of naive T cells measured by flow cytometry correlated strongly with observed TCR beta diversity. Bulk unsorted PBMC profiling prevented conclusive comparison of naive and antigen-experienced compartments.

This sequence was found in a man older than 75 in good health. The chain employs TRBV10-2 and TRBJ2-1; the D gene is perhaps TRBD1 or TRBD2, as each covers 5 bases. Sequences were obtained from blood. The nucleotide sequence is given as TGCGCCAGCGTCCGGGACCCCTACAATGAGCAGTTCTTC. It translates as CASVRDPYNEQFF.